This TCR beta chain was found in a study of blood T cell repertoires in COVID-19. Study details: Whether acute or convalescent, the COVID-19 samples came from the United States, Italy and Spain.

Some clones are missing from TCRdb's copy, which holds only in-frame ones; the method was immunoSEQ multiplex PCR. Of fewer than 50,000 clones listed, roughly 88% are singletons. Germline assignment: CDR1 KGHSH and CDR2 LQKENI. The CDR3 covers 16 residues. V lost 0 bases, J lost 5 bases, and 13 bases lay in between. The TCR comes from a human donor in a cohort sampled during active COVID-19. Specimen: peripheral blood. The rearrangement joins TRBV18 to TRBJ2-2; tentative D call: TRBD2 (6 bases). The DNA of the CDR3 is TGTGCCAGCTCACCACCGTCGGCAGGGAGGACCGGGGAGCTGTTTTTT. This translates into CASSPPSAGRTGELFF.